The 15 T cell receptor beta chains listed next were all sequenced from one sample in a study of blood T cell repertoires in COVID-19. Clones were read by immunoSEQ multiplex PCR, and TCRdb kept only the in-frame ones, dropping some. The sample lists 55,000 to 80,000 clones, about 86% occurring once. Sequencing was done on a sample of peripheral blood. These receptors came from a man aged 45 to 65 with active COVID-19.

J is TRBJ2-1 and V is TRBV7-8, with 8 bases identical to TRBD2. Germline CDR1 and CDR2: SGHVS and FQNEAQ. Losses at the gene ends were 1 base for V and 7 bases for J; bases not matched to a gene: 6. This CDR3 is built from 15 residues. The CDR3: CASSLERGGRNEQFF. CDR3 bases: TGTGCCAGCAGCTTAGAACGGGGGGGCCGGAATGAGCAGTTCTTC.

The rearrangement links TRBV29-1 to TRBJ1-2; no reliable D call. Germline assignment: CDR1 SQVTM and CDR2 ANQGSEA. Trimming removed 7 bases from V and 4 bases from J, with 10 bases in between. CDR3 size: 11 residues. CDR3 nucleotide sequence: TGCAGCGCCGACTATGGCTATGGCTACACCTTC. Residues: CSADYGYGYTF.

This clone was detected a few times. This chain joins TRBV6-2 or TRBV6-3 and TRBJ2-5; 8 bases are a match to TRBD2. Losses at the gene ends were 2 bases for V and 2 bases for J; bases not matched to a gene: 13. The CDR3 is 18 residues long. The germline V gene encodes CDR1 MNHEY and CDR2 SVGEGT. DNA for the CDR3: TGTGCCAGCAGTTACGGTCTTGGAGGCGGGAGGCCGCAAGAGACCCAGTACTTC. This encodes CASSYGLGGGRPQETQYF.

The rearrangement joins TRBV6-4 to TRBJ2-1; 8 nucleotides line up with TRBD2. CDR1 MRHNA and CDR2 SNTAGT come from the germline V gene. V was clipped by 5 bases and J by 5 bases; unmatched bases: 8. The CDR3 is 15 residues long. CDR3 sequence (DNA): TGTGCCAGCAGTTCCTCCCGGGGGGGGGACAATGAGCAGTTCTTC. It specifies CASSSSRGGDNEQFF.

The chain joins TRBV3-1 (or the pseudogene TRBV3-2) to TRBJ2-7; TRBD2 matches at 7 bases. This CDR3 comprises 13 residues. Germline CDR1 and CDR2: LGHDT and YNNKEL (reference sequence). V dropped 4 bases and J dropped 5; count of bases not matched to a gene: 5. Here the CDR3 reads CASSLLAADEQYF. Written as DNA, the CDR3 is TGTGCCAGCAGCCTGCTAGCGGCCGACGAGCAGTACTTC.

The chain combines TRBV15 with TRBJ2-7, with TRBD2 as a possible D gene (5 bases). The V end lost 0 bases, the J end lost 2 bases, and 14 bases lay between the germline ends. The CDR3 runs to 16 residues. The germline V gene has CDR1 LNHNV and CDR2 YYDKDF (reference sequence). This chain's CDR3 is CATSRDKDSSTYEQYF. In DNA, the CDR3 is TGTGCCACCAGCAGAGACAAGGACTCATCTACCTACGAGCAGTACTTC. Full variable domain (rest looked up from reference TRBV15 and TRBJ2-7): DAMVIQNPRYQVTQFGKPVTLSCSQTLNHNVMYWYQQKSSQAPKLLFHYYDKDFNNEADTPDNFQSRRPNTSFCFLDIRSPGLGDTAMYLCATSRDKDSSTYEQYFGPGTRLTVT.

The gene calls are TRBV6-5 and TRBJ1-2; maybe TRBD1 (5 bases). Per germline, CDR1 MNHEY and CDR2 SVGAGI. V was shortened by 2 bases and J by 7 bases, with 17 bases between the two germline ends. This CDR3 region has 15 residues. The CDR3 spells CASSYVVGGGGGYTF. CDR3 DNA sequence: TGTGCCAGCAGTTACGTTGTTGGCGGGGGAGGTGGCTACACCTTC.

The rearrangement joins TRBV5-6 to TRBJ1-1; 10 bases match TRBD1. V lost 4 bases, J lost 5 bases, and 5 bases stayed unmatched. Germline V gene sequence: CDR1 SGHDT, CDR2 YYEEEE. CDR3 length: 14 residues. CDR3 region: CASSRTGGNTEAFF. CDR3 bases: TGTGCCAGCAGCCGGACAGGGGGGAATACTGAAGCTTTCTTT.

The genes are TRBV7-9 and TRBJ2-3; D is perhaps TRBD1 (6 bases). Looked up from germline, CDR1 is SEHNR and CDR2 is FQNEAQ (reference sequence). This CDR3 is built from 16 residues. V gave up 1 base and J gave up 6 bases, with 17 bases separating them. CDR3 sequence reads: CASSLGGDILVDTQYF. CDR3 coding DNA: TGTGCCAGCAGCTTAGGTGGGGACATTCTGGTGGATACGCAGTATTTT.

Only a few counts were recorded for this clone. The rearrangement joins TRBV18 to TRBJ1-6, with D perhaps TRBD1 (5 bases). This CDR3 has 16 residues. V was trimmed by 3 bases and J by 7 bases, leaving 16 bases between them. Germline values: CDR1 KGHSH, CDR2 LQKENI. This CDR3 is CASSPSQGSGNSPLHF. For the CDR3, the DNA is TGTGCCAGCTCACCTTCGCAGGGCTCAGGAAATTCACCCCTCCACTTT. The whole variable domain, filled in from reference TRBV18 and TRBJ1-6, reads NAGVMQNPRHLVRRRGQEARLRCSPMKGHSHVYWYRQLPEEGLKFMVYLQKENIIDESGMPKERFSAEFPKEGPSILRIQQVVRGDSAAYFCASSPSQGSGNSPLHFGNGTRLTVT.

This rearrangement joins TRBV7-9 to TRBJ1-1; weak D call: TRBD1 (6 bases). Germline V CDR1 and CDR2: SEHNR, FQNEAQ (reference sequence). Trimming shortened V by 5 bases and J by 1 base, and 11 bases separated the two germline ends. The CDR3 runs to 14 residues. CDR3 in amino acids: CASSRTGRNTEAFF. The CDR3 nucleotides are TGTGCCAGCAGCCGTACAGGGCGGAACACTGAAGCTTTCTTT.

The chain carries TRBV7-9 and TRBJ2-3; weak D call: TRBD2 (6 bases). CDR1 is SEHNR and CDR2 is FQNEAQ in the germline V gene (reference sequence). The length of the CDR3 is 13 residues. Trimming took 2 bases from V and 6 from J, leaving 9 bases between them. The CDR3 region is CASSLTGVDTQYF. For the CDR3, the DNA is TGTGCCAGCAGCTTAACGGGGGTGGATACGCAGTATTTT.

The chain combines TRBV24-1 with TRBJ1-5; TRBD1 is a possible D gene (5 bases). Germline lookup yields CDR1 KGHDR and CDR2 SFDVKD. The CDR3 length is 14 residues. Trimming left V 4 bases short and J 12 bases short, with 18 bases between. CDR3 protein: CATSDPRGGSGQHF. The CDR3 DNA follows: TGTGCCACCAGTGACCCCCGCGGGGGAAGCGGCCAGCATTTT.

The CDR3 nucleotides are TGCAGTGCTAGTCTAGGACAGGGTGTTAAAGGCTACACCTTC. Translation gives CSASLGQGVKGYTF. This chain joins TRBV20-1 and TRBJ1-2, with 8 nucleotides matching TRBD1. V shed 3 bases, J shed 8 bases, and the junction held 11 bases outside the gene matches. The CDR3 is 14 residues long. The V gene's germline CDR1 is DFQATT and CDR2 SNEGSKA (reference sequence).

The V gene is TRBV27, the J gene TRBJ2-3, with TRBD2 matching over 8 bases. Germline V gene lookup returns CDR1 MNHEY and CDR2 SMNVEV (reference sequence). The CDR3 runs 14 residues. V dropped 1 base and J dropped 4; count of bases not matched to a gene: 1. CDR3: CASSLYGRADTQYF. The CDR3 coding sequence is TGTGCCAGCAGTTTATACGGGAGGGCAGATACGCAGTATTTT.